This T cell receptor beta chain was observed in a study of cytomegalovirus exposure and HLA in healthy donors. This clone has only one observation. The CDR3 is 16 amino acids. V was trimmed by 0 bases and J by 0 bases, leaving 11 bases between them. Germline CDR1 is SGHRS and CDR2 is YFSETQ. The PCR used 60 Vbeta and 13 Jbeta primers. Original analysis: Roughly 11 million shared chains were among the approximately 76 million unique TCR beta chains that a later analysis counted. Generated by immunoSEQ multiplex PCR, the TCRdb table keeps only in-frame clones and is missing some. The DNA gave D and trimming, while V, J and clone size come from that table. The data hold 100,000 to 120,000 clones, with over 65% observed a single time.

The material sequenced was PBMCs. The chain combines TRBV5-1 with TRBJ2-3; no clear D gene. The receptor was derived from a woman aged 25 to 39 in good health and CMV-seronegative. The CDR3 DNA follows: TGCGCCAGCAGCTTGGTTCCAGGTTCTAGCACAGATACGCAGTATTTT. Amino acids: CASSLVPGSSTDTQYF.